The 13 T cell receptor beta chains listed next were all sequenced from one sample in a study of human T cells and chemical hapten exposure. The time point denotes: pre-sensitization, week 0. Treatment in this sample: therapeutic diphenylcyclopropenone sensitization with weekly scalp DPC. Whole blood that had not been fractionated was the source of extracted total RNA. TCRdb ran MiXCR on the RACE reads and lists one entry per CDR3 protein. Counted here are tens of thousands of distinct CDR3 sequences, around 10% occurring once; the ten biggest clones make up more than 1.5%. The source was whole blood, collected in connection with sensitization to the hapten diphenylcyclopropenone (DPC). All receptors derive from a woman between 35 and 50 years old with alopecia areata. Some clones in this sample may be carry-over from other donors' samples.

This sequence joins TRBV20-1 and TRBJ2-1, with 7 bases identical to TRBD2. The CDR3 has 12 amino acids. V lost 5 bases and J lost 9; bases outside the gene matches: 7. Germline V gene lookup returns CDR1 DFQATT and CDR2 SNEGSKA (reference sequence). CDR3: CSAVNVAGEQFF. Here the CDR3 DNA reads TGCAGTGCTGTTAACGTAGCGGGTGAGCAGTTCTTC.

The V and J genes are TRBV28 and TRBJ2-1; D might be TRBD1 or TRBD2, each matching 5 bases. Germline V gene sequence: CDR1 MDHEN, CDR2 SYDVKM. There are 12 residues in the CDR3. The V end was cut by 8 bases, the J end by 6 bases, with 11 bases between. CDR3 loop: CASGERGNEQFF. The CDR3 DNA follows: TGTGCCAGCGGGGAGAGGGGCAATGAGCAGTTCTTC.

At least ten counts were recorded for this clonotype. The rearrangement links TRBV28 to TRBJ2-1; 8 nucleotides agree with TRBD1. The CDR3 is 15 amino acids. The junction had 2 bases not matched to a gene; V was cut back by 0 bases and J by 4 bases. Germline V gene lookup returns CDR1 MDHEN and CDR2 SYDVKM. CDR3 DNA: TGTGCCAGCAGTTTATGGACAGGGGATTACAATGAGCAGTTCTTC. It is translated as CASSLWTGDYNEQFF.

Ten or more counts support this clonotype. The chain employs TRBV7-2 and TRBJ2-1; D is perhaps TRBD1 (6 bases). V shed 4 bases and J shed 0 bases, with 10 bases lying between them. CDR3 length equals 15 residues. Germline V gene data show CDR1 as SGHTA and CDR2 as FQGNSA. CDR3 region: CASSWGTSSYNEQFF. The CDR3 DNA reads as TGTGCCAGCAGCTGGGGGACATCCTCCTACAATGAGCAGTTCTTC.

This clonotype was counted ten times or more. The chain joins TRBV11-2 to TRBJ2-1; D is ambiguous. This CDR3 has 12 residues. V gave up 2 bases and J gave up 5 bases, with 4 bases separating them. Germline V gene sequence: CDR1 SGHAT, CDR2 FQNNGV. The CDR3: CASSLQDNEQFF. In nucleotides, the CDR3 is TGTGCCAGCAGCTTACAGGACAATGAGCAGTTCTTC.

V usage is TRBV2 and J usage is TRBJ2-7; no reliable D call. With 5 bases removed from V and 3 bases from J, the gap between germline ends came to 8 bases. This CDR3 contains 12 residues. The germline V gene has CDR1 SNHLY and CDR2 FYNNEI. CDR3 protein: CASSNGRYEQYF. The DNA of the CDR3 is TGTGCCAGCAGTAACGGTCGCTACGAGCAGTACTTC.

The gene calls are TRBV11-2 and TRBJ2-7; TRBD1 aligns across 9 bases. CDR1 and CDR2 (germline): SGHAT, FQNNGV. This CDR3 has 14 residues. With 7 bases clipped from V and 2 bases from J, the junction kept 6 bases outside the gene matches. CDR3 bases: TGTGCCAGCAACTCCCGGGACAGGGCCTACGAGCAGTACTTC. Amino acids: CASNSRDRAYEQYF. Looking up the rest from reference TRBV11-2 and TRBJ2-7 gives the full variable domain: EAGVAQSPRYKIIEKRQSVAFWCNPISGHATLYWYQQILGQGPKLLIQFQNNGVVDDSQLPKDRFSAERLKGVDSTLKIQPAKLEDSAVYLCASNSRDRAYEQYFGPGTRLTVT.

This clonotype has ten or more counts. This chain joins TRBV6-6 and TRBJ1-1; D gene unclear. The CDR3 totals 11 residues. The V gene lost 10 bases and the J gene lost 0 bases, with 6 bases spanning the gap. From germline, CDR1 is MNHNY and CDR2 SVGAGI (reference sequence). The CDR3, as DNA: TGTGCCACCTGGATGAACACTGAAGCTTTCTTT. Translating gives CATWMNTEAFF.

This clonotype has ten or more counts. The J gene is TRBJ1-5, the V gene TRBV12-3 or TRBV12-4, with a possible D match to TRBD1 (5 bases). Trimming left V 4 bases short and J 7 bases short, with 11 bases between. This CDR3 comprises 13 residues. The DNA of the CDR3 is TGTGCCAGCAGTTATCAGGGTTGGCAGCCCCAGCATTTT. This sequence encodes CASSYQGWQPQHF.

This clonotype was seen repeatedly, ten times or more. V and J are TRBV10-3 and TRBJ2-1; D uncertain. Germline assignment: CDR1 ENHRY and CDR2 SYGVKD. V was pared by 6 bases and J by 7 bases, with 7 bases between. The CDR3 is 11 amino acids. The CDR3 DNA follows: TGTGCCATCAGGAACGGGAATGAGCAGTTCTTC. Protein sequence: CAIRNGNEQFF.

This clonotype occurred many times. This chain links TRBV9 with TRBJ1-6; D gene unclear. The CDR3 extends over 14 amino acids. The germline gives CDR1 SGDLS, CDR2 YYNGEE. The V and J ends lost 0 bases and 4 bases respectively, with 5 bases between them. Here the CDR3 reads CASSVGRYNSPLHF. Written as DNA, the CDR3 is TGTGCCAGCAGCGTAGGGAGATATAATTCACCCCTCCACTTT.

This clonotype was counted ten times or more. The rearrangement uses TRBV6-2 or TRBV6-3 and TRBJ2-7; D unresolved. Germline lookup yields CDR1 MNHEY and CDR2 SVGEGT. This CDR3 is 15 amino acids long. Trimming cost V 5 bases and J 5 bases, with 19 bases left between them. CDR3 DNA sequence: TGTGCCAGCAGTCCCTCCGAATCGGACCAGGACGAGCAGTACTTC. Protein sequence: CASSPSESDQDEQYF.

This clonotype was counted many times. V gene TRBV19 combines with J gene TRBJ2-7; perhaps TRBD2 as D (6 bases). The CDR3 totals 14 residues. Germline V CDR1 and CDR2: LNHDA, SQIVND (reference sequence). The V end was cut by 6 bases, the J end by 2 bases, with 14 bases between. CDR3 sequence (DNA): TGTGCCAGTAGCTCCGCGGGAAGGCCCTACGAGCAGTACTTC. Its protein is CASSSAGRPYEQYF. Full variable domain (rest looked up from reference TRBV19 and TRBJ2-7): DGGITQSPKYLFRKEGQNVTLSCEQNLNHDAMYWYRQDPGQGLRLIYYSQIVNDFQKGDIAEGYSVSREKKESFPLTVTSAQKNPTAFYLCASSSAGRPYEQYFGPGTRLTVT.